This T cell receptor (beta chain) was identified in a study of cytotoxic CD8 clonotypes in ibrutinib-treated CLL. Turning to the study itself: Timing of response sample collection was a median roughly twelve months after treatment start, with a range of 6 to 36. The study, taken as a whole, reports: Public clonotypes occurred uncommonly; on treatment, they contracted or remained stable. Timing of sampling differed between sustained-remission and progressing patients.

With respect to this clone: Its antigen is still unknown.

The repertoire was sequenced with immunoSEQ multiplex PCR; TCRdb's copy has only in-frame clones and lacks some. The table includes about 150,000 clones, 76% detected once. Trimming left V 5 bases short and J 0 bases short, with 17 bases between. Germline CDR1 reads SGHVS; CDR2 reads FNYEAQ. The CDR3 contains 18 residues. Cryopreserved PBMCs yielded around 2.1 micrograms of genomic DNA for TCR beta libraries. This sample comprised PBMCs, obtained after 24 months of ibrutinib treatment. This receptor was taken from a human donor with chronic lymphocytic leukemia. The J gene is TRBJ2-6, the V gene TRBV7-6; possible D gene TRBD1, 6 bases. The CDR3 reads CASSPTGWGRSGANVLTF. CDR3 nucleotide sequence: TGTGCCAGCAGCCCCACAGGGTGGGGACGCTCTGGGGCCAACGTCCTGACTTTC.